This T cell receptor beta chain was captured by sequencing in a study of sequential checkpoint blockade in melanoma. Study as a whole: TCRβ was sequenced from DNA of approximately 99 pretreatment tumors. After nivolumab or ipilimumab alone, twenty-two patients had week-13 rebiopsies.

Some clones are missing from TCRdb's copy, which holds only in-frame ones; the method was immunoSEQ multiplex PCR. The table shows more than 10,000 clones, with around 27% occurring only once. The treatment is: randomized to nivolumab then ipilimumab (arm A) or the reverse (arm B). CDR1 and CDR2 from the germline V gene are MNHGY and SAAAGT. CDR3 size: 13 residues. The V end lost 8 bases, the J end lost 8 bases, and 15 bases lay between the germline ends. The chain recombines TRBV6-8 with TRBJ1-4, with D uncertain. The TCR comes from a human donor with melanoma. The sequences come from tumor tissue (inferred from file names), collected from a patient given nivolumab and ipilimumab in sequence. DNA of the CDR3: TGTGCCAGCGGAACAGAAAGGCGGGAAAAACTGTTTTTT. It specifies CASGTERREKLFF.